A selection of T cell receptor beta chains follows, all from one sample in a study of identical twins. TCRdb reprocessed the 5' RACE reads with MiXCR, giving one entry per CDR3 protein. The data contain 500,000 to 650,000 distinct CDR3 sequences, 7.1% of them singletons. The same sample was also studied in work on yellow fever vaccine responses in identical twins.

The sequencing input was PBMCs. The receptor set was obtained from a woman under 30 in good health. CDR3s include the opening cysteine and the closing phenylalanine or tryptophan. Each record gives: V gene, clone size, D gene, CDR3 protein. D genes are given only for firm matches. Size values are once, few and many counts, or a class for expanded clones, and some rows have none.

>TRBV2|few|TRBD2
CASSEGLAKDTQYF
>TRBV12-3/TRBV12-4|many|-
CASSLKGSTGELFF
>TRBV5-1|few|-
CASRPEQETQYF
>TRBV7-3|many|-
CASSFRPAESDTQYF
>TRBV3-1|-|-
CASSTTGASQYF
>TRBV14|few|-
CASSHPHGGSSYNSPLHF
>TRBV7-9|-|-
CASSLSTGEYEAFF
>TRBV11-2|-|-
CASSTLGVWDSNEQFF
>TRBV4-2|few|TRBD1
CASSQPGTANTEAFF
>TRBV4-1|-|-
CASSQEPGAPMNTGELFF
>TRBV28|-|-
CASRGSGRTYEQYF
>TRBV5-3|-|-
CARGPGGTGELFF
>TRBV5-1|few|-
CASSSSPQETQYF
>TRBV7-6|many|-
CATKRSSYEQYF
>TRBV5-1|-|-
CASSLVDQTGELFF
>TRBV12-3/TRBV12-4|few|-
CASRPRGLGQPQHF
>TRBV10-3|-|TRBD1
CAIRQDRENTEAFF
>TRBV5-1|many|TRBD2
CASRSGGLADLNTGELFF
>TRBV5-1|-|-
CASSLIGGPSTGELFF
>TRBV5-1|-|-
CASSRSTDGNTIYF
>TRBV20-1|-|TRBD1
CSARLYQGAPGGYTF
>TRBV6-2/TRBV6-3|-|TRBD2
CASSQTSGRLNEQFF
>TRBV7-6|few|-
CASSLEVGPTGELFF
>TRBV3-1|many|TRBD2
CASSQMREGHEQFF
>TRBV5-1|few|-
CASSDGGANTGELFF
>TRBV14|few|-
CASSRGVIGSSEQYF
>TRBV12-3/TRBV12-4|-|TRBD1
CASSLPLWRGQGGTEAFF
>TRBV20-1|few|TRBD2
CSTHSGTSYNEQFF
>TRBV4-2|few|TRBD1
CASSQRRQGDSPHHF
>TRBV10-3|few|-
CAISESRAGVETQYF
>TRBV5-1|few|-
CASSPYGNSPLHF
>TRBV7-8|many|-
CASSLDAGGGYTF
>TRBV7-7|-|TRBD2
CASSPGLAGGPSTGELFF
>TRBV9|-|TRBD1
CASNYRGRSTDTQYF
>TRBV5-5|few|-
CASNGHNQETQYF
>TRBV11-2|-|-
CASSLTRVPDTQYF
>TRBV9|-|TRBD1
CASSGRQGGAYEQYF